The 4 T cell receptor beta chains presented below share a single source sample, sequenced in a study of blood T cells in healthy people across ages. A J-beta primer mix and a sample-barcoded 5' primer were used in a second PCR of roughly 6 to 11 cycles. TCRdb independently ran MiXCR on the 5' RACE reads; one entry per CDR3 protein. The table has 1 million or so distinct CDR3 sequences, roughly 45% seen once. The sequenced sample consisted of blood. The receptors originated from a woman between 55 and 75 years old in good health.

This clonotype was seen more than once but under ten times. The chain joins TRBV29-1 to TRBJ1-1; 7 nucleotides agree with TRBD1. The CDR3 runs 12 residues. The J segment lost 6 bases and the V segment lost 6 bases, leaving 7 bases of the junction unmatched. Germline V CDR1 and CDR2: SQVTM, ANQGSEA. CDR3 nucleotide sequence: TGCAGCGTCTTACAGGGGCGGGCTGAAGCTTTCTTT. It yields the protein CSVLQGRAEAFF.

The rearrangement links TRBV27 to TRBJ2-1, with D hard to call. V was trimmed by 8 bases and J by 2 bases, leaving 19 bases between them. The CDR3 spans 16 residues. The germline CDR1 and CDR2 sequences are MNHEY and SMNVEV (reference sequence). The CDR3 here is CASQPARVAPYNEQFF. The CDR3, as DNA: TGTGCCAGCCAACCGGCGCGAGTGGCCCCCTACAATGAGCAGTTCTTC.

This clonotype has ten or more counts. The chain is built from TRBV29-1 and TRBJ2-5; maybe TRBD2 (6 bases). Germline V gene lookup returns CDR1 SQVTM and CDR2 ANQGSEA. Trimming left V 4 bases short and J 7 bases short, with 10 bases between. This CDR3 comprises 11 residues. Here the CDR3 DNA reads TGCAGCGTTGGGGACTCTGGGACCCAGTACTTC. It is translated as CSVGDSGTQYF.

The chain links TRBV14 to TRBJ2-3, with 9 bases aligning to TRBD2. Germline V CDR1 and CDR2: SGHDN, FVKESK. Trimming removed 1 base from V and 2 bases from J; junction bases left unmatched: 10. CDR3 length: 18 amino acids. CDR3 amino acids: CASSQVRRLAGHTDTQYF. CDR3 in DNA: TGTGCCAGCAGCCAAGTTCGTCGTCTAGCGGGACACACAGATACGCAGTATTTT.